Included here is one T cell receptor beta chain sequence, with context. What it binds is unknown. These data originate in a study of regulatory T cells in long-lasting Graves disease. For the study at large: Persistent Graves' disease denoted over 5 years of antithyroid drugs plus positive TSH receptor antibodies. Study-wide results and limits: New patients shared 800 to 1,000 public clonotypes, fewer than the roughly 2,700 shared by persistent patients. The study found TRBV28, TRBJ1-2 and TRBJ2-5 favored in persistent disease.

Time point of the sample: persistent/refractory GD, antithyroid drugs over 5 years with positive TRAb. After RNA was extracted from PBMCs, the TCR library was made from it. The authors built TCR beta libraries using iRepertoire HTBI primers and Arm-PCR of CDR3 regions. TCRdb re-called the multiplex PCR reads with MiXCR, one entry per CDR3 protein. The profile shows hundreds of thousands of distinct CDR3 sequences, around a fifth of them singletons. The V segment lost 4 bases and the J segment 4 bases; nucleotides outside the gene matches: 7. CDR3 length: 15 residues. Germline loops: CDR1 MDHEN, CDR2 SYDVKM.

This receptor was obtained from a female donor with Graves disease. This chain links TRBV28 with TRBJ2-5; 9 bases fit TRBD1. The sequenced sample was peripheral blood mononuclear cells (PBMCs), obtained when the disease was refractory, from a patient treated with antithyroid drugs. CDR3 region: CASSSLQGATETQYF. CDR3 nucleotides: TGTGCCAGCAGTTCACTACAGGGGGCCACAGAGACCCAGTACTTC.